This TCR beta chain was captured by sequencing in a study of T-cell memory formation after mild COVID-19. Broader study findings: Chiefly within CM and EM were the contracting CD4+ clones; CD8+ ones were within EMRA. Memory from before infection featured some responding clones, which suggests cross-reactive memory joined.

This clonotype occurred a few times. As yet, its antigen is unknown. The CDR3 loop spans 15 amino acids. The ends were cut back, 4 bases at V and 0 bases at J, with 12 bases in the middle. Germline lookup yields CDR1 MNHNS and CDR2 SASEGT. TCRdb processed the 5' RACE reads anew with MiXCR; each CDR3 protein has one entry. The table records about 400,000 distinct CDR3 sequences, around 17% of them present only once. This TCR derives from a man between 18 and 35 years old who had mild COVID-19 (a few samples of this study predate the infection). Cell type and time point are not known. The chain couples TRBV6-1 to TRBJ1-2, with D possibly matching TRBD1 (5 bases). Specimen: PBMCs or a T cell subset sorted from them (not recorded which). The CDR3 region is CASSVTASANYGYTF. CDR3 bases: TGTGCCAGCAGTGTGACAGCTTCAGCTAACTATGGCTACACCTTC.